A single T cell receptor beta chain is shown here with its context. These data belong to a study of cytomegalovirus exposure and HLA in healthy donors. A 120-subject validation cohort, separate from the approximately 720-subject first cohort, supplied the donors. There are 11 residues in the CDR3. Germline V CDR1 and CDR2: DFQATT, SNEGSKA (reference sequence). The V gene lost 1 base and the J gene lost 9 bases, with 9 bases spanning the gap. Profiled with immunoSEQ multiplex PCR; TCRdb holds only in-frame clones, not every one. The table includes tens of thousands of clones, over 80% detected once. V gene TRBV20-1 combines with J gene TRBJ1-2; D gene unclear. The origin of this receptor is a man aged 30-40 years in good health and CMV-seronegative. The sample consisted of PBMCs. The CDR3 loop reads CSARVGPSYTF. The CDR3, as DNA: TGCAGTGCTAGAGTTGGGCCAAGCTACACCTTC.